This T cell receptor (beta chain) was identified during a study of T cell repertoires in cytomegalovirus infection. Study as a whole: Both CMV infection and a matching HLA type were indicated by public TCR beta signatures. General study points: HLA-C-restricted CMV-specific TCR beta clonotypes were dominant in the ex vivo response. Individuals carrying CMV plus the relevant HLA were identified by cumulative frequency of public TCR beta families.

In TCRdb, the reads were re-called with MiXCR into one record per CDR3 protein. The table has more than 500,000 distinct CDR3 sequences, 15% to 20% seen once. The germline V gene has CDR1 DFQATT and CDR2 SNEGSKA (reference sequence). The CDR3 consists of 15 residues. V was clipped by 0 bases and J by 1 base; unmatched bases: 5. Only a few counts were recorded for this clonotype. Its antigen is still unknown. The source material was CD8+ T cells from PBMCs. The V and J genes are TRBV20-1 and TRBJ2-5; 7 bases match TRBD2. The receptor was isolated from a human donor in good health (CMV status not recorded). Some clones in this sample may be carry-over from other donors' samples. CDR3 loop: CSARDPAGIQETQYF. CDR3 in DNA: TGCAGTGCTAGAGATCCAGCGGGAATCCAAGAGACCCAGTACTTC.